This T cell receptor beta chain was sequenced in a study of cytomegalovirus exposure and HLA in healthy donors. This clone was seen a single time. The PCR had 60 Vbeta and 13 Jbeta primers. TCRdb keeps only in-frame clones here, not all; method: immunoSEQ multiplex PCR. The sample yields about 200,000 clones, approximately 80% seen once. Donors were nominally healthy when sampled, though unrecorded immune exposures were likely. The TCR sequence derives from a man aged 25 to 40 in good health and CMV-seronegative. Sequencing input: PBMCs.

CDR3 residues: CASSLNRLNSPLHF. CDR3 nucleotide sequence: TGTGCCAGCAGCTTGAACAGGTTAAATTCACCCCTCCACTTT. The rearrangement uses TRBV5-6 and TRBJ1-6, with D possibly being TRBD1 (5 bases). This CDR3 has 14 amino acids. V was pared by 1 base and J by 7 bases, with 9 bases between. Germline-derived CDR1 and CDR2 are SGHDT and YYEEEE.